The 9 T cell receptor beta chains below were found in one sample sequenced in a study of OX40 agonist ivuxolimab in advanced cancers. Here immunoSEQ multiplex PCR was the method, and the copy in TCRdb shows in-frame clones only, minus some. This table has approximately 16,000 clones, 80% to 90% appearing once. The specimen was CD4+ or CD8+ T cells sorted from blood, collected in a trial of the OX40 agonist ivuxolimab. Source of these receptors: an adult with an advanced solid tumor such as melanoma, head and neck, liver or kidney cancer.

V is TRBV2 and J is TRBJ1-1; TRBD1 aligns across 7 bases. The CDR3 has 16 residues. Trimming took 3 bases from V and 1 from J; bases not matched to a gene: 8. The germline V gene has CDR1 SNHLY and CDR2 FYNNEI. CDR3 protein: CASSENRGWRNTEAFF. The DNA of the CDR3 is TGTGCCAGCAGTGAGAACAGGGGCTGGAGGAACACTGAAGCTTTCTTT.

The gene calls are TRBV28 and TRBJ2-7; 9 positions agree with TRBD1. After removal of 5 bases from V and 0 bases from J, the junction contained 5 bases not matched to a gene. The CDR3 covers 15 residues. Germline V gene sequence: CDR1 MDHEN, CDR2 SYDVKM. In DNA, the CDR3 is TGTGCCAGCAGTCACGACAGGGGGAGCTCCTACGAGCAGTACTTC. Protein product: CASSHDRGSSYEQYF.

The chain is built from TRBV19 and TRBJ2-1; the D gene is possibly TRBD2 (5 bases). CDR3 length equals 15 residues. Between the trimmed V and J ends, which lost 9 bases and 3 bases, there was a span of 18 bases. Germline assignment: CDR1 LNHDA and CDR2 SQIVND (reference sequence). The CDR3 nucleotides read TGTGCCAGCGCCCCCTTCGCTAGCAGCTACAATGAGCAGTTCTTC. It encodes CASAPFASSYNEQFF.

A single count supports this clone. The chain employs TRBV29-1 and TRBJ2-7, with 8 bases that match TRBD1. The CDR3 sequence is 17 residues long. V trimming: 4 bases; J trimming: 1 base; junction bases outside the gene matches: 15. From germline, CDR1 is SQVTM and CDR2 ANQGSEA. CDR3 DNA: TGCAGCGTTGCGGACAGGGCAAGTATCATGATGTCCTACGAGCAGTACTTC. This sequence encodes CSVADRASIMMSYEQYF.

The J gene is TRBJ2-5, the V gene TRBV9, with 9 nucleotides matching TRBD2. The J call may be faulty, since TRBJ2-7 better matches the DNA end. Germline V lookup: CDR1 SGDLS, CDR2 YYNGEE. CDR3 length: 14 amino acids. CDR3 in amino acids: CASSQGTSPVEQYF. The CDR3 DNA sequence: TGTGCCAGCAGCCAAGGGACTAGCCCAGTCGAGCAGTACTTC.

The chain employs TRBV4-1 and TRBJ1-3; no clear D gene. V shed 2 bases and J shed 4 bases, with 15 bases lying between them. Germline assignment: CDR1 MGHRA and CDR2 YSYEKL. The CDR3 loop spans 16 amino acids. In DNA, the CDR3 is TGCGCCAGCAGCCAATCCTCTGAGGTAGGAGGAAACACCATATATTTT. Amino acids: CASSQSSEVGGNTIYF.

The DNA for the CDR3 is TGTGCCAGCAGCTTAACTAGCGATAGCTCCTACAATGAGCAGTTCTTC. Its translation: CASSLTSDSSYNEQFF. This chain connects TRBV7-8 to TRBJ2-1; 7 bases line up with TRBD2. The germline V gene has CDR1 SGHVS and CDR2 FQNEAQ. The length of the CDR3 is 16 residues. J lost 0 bases, V lost 2 bases, and 4 bases had no gene match. Variable domain in full (rest from reference TRBV7-8 and TRBJ2-1): GAGVSQSPRYKVAKRGQDVALRCDPISGHVSLFWYQQALGQGPEFLTYFQNEAQLDKSGLPSDRFFAERPEGSVSTLKIQRTQQEDSAVYLCASSLTSDSSYNEQFFGPGTRLTVL.

The V call is TRBV7-8, the J call TRBJ2-2; D uncertain. The V end was cut by 0 bases, the J end by 7 bases, with 12 bases between. Germline-derived CDR1 and CDR2 are SGHVS and FQNEAQ. The CDR3 has 15 amino acids. CDR3 bases: TGTGCCAGCAGCTTAGCCTCAGGACGTCTCGGGGAGCTGTTTTTT. Its translation: CASSLASGRLGELFF.

V usage is TRBV27 and J usage is TRBJ1-6; D remains ambiguous. This CDR3 contains 13 residues. Germline CDR1 MNHEY, CDR2 SMNVEV (reference sequence). V lost 3 bases, J lost 7 bases, and 7 bases lay in between. The CDR3 DNA is TGTGCCAGCAGTTTTCAGGCCAATTCACCCCTCCACTTT. It codes for CASSFQANSPLHF.